A selection of T cell receptor beta chains follows, all from one sample in a study of blood T cell repertoires in COVID-19. The assay was immunoSEQ multiplex PCR, and TCRdb's table has in-frame clones only and misses some. The sample gives around 160,000 clones, 75% to 85% of which show up once; about a tenth is in the top ten. The specimen was peripheral blood. These receptors originate from a human donor in a cohort sampled during active COVID-19. CDR3s include the opening cysteine and the closing phenylalanine or tryptophan. A D gene is named only where the DNA matches it firmly.

J gene | D gene | V gene | CDR3 protein
TRBJ1-4 | NA | TRBV30 | CAWGTGLGGEKLFF
TRBJ1-1 | TRBD1 | TRBV6-6 | CASNMDRVLWLAFF
TRBJ1-1 | NA | TRBV29-1 | CSVDLDRRAFF
TRBJ1-2 | NA | TRBV7-9 | CASSFDGTTYGYTF
TRBJ2-2 | NA | TRBV27 | CASSPRGTGELFF
TRBJ1-2 | NA | TRBV5-6 | CASSLGTGLGGYTF
TRBJ1-2 | TRBD1 | TRBV27 | CASSYKGALYGYTF
TRBJ2-5 | NA | TRBV6-5 | CASRPRATKGTQYF
TRBJ1-3 | NA | TRBV9 | CASSPRGRNTIYF
TRBJ1-2 | TRBD1 | TRBV13 | CASIMTGHYDYTF
TRBJ2-1 | NA | TRBV30 | CAWSDSSYNEQFF
TRBJ2-7 | TRBD2 | TRBV10-3 | CAISGLAGGLGHEQYF
TRBJ1-5 | NA | TRBV9 | CASSVGAGAEPQHF
TRBJ1-5 | NA | TRBV10-3 | CAISEATGINQPQHF
TRBJ2-5 | NA | TRBV6-2/TRBV6-3 | CASSYSNNQETQYF
TRBJ1-1 | NA | TRBV7-6 | CASSLEPGFNTEAFF
TRBJ1-6 | NA | TRBV6-6 | CASSKPAGRGNSPLHF
TRBJ2-7 | NA | TRBV2 | CASSELLVSYEQYF
TRBJ2-5 | TRBD1 | TRBV19 | CASSAGTGQETQYF
TRBJ2-6 | TRBD1 | TRBV25-1 | CASSEGQGAGANVLTF
TRBJ2-7 | TRBD1 | TRBV7-8 | CASSREGTGGEEQYF
TRBJ1-4 | NA | TRBV6-5 | CASKRRGTDEKLFF
TRBJ1-1 | NA | TRBV28 | CASSPMKGVDTEAFF
TRBJ2-7 | NA | TRBV5-1 | CASSLEGMEQYF
TRBJ1-1 | NA | TRBV5-8 | CASSHTEAFF
TRBJ2-3 | NA | TRBV6-6 | CASSYIRVGTDTQYF
TRBJ2-2 | NA | TRBV7-3 | CASSLDRNRLNTGELFF
TRBJ2-5 | NA | TRBV28 | CASSKTSRGVTQYF
TRBJ1-6 | TRBD1 | TRBV5-1 | CASSPTGTGDSPLHF
TRBJ2-1 | NA | TRBV7-3 | CASSPNTGDPGNEQFF
TRBJ2-7 | NA | TRBV19 | CASSMIAAGTYEQYF
TRBJ2-2 | NA | TRBV4-3 | CASSQDVTSLGELFF
TRBJ2-3 | TRBD2 | TRBV10-1 | CASSQRAGGPDTQYF
TRBJ2-7 | NA | TRBV3-1/TRBV3-2 | CASSQRTFSYEQYF
TRBJ2-1 | TRBD2 | TRBV7-3 | CASSNRLAGGGLDEQFF
TRBJ1-1 | NA | TRBV3-1/TRBV3-2 | CASSQAAEAFF
TRBJ1-5 | TRBD1 | TRBV28 | CASSPGQGVNQPQHF
TRBJ1-2 | NA | TRBV15 | CATSREIDGYGYTF
TRBJ2-7 | TRBD2 | TRBV7-2 | CASSLELASGGSSYEQYF
TRBJ2-5 | TRBD1 | TRBV30 | CAWSLTGVETQYF
TRBJ1-1 | TRBD1 | TRBV7-9 | CASSQGQGTEAFF
TRBJ2-7 | TRBD2 | TRBV5-1 | CASSPDSGVAYF
TRBJ2-7 | TRBD2 | TRBV19 | CASTSSGTRLSYEQYF
TRBJ2-1 | NA | TRBV4-3 | CASSQEDGSYNEQFF
TRBJ1-4 | NA | TRBV9 | CASSVRGSNEKLFF
TRBJ2-5 | TRBD2 | TRBV10-2 | CASRGLAGEETQYF
TRBJ2-3 | NA | TRBV9 | CASSVNKGLGNTDTQYF
TRBJ1-2 | NA | TRBV4-1 | CASSPQVGAADYGYTF
TRBJ2-5 | TRBD2 | TRBV9 | CASSASGGFQETQYF
TRBJ2-7 | NA | TRBV5-4 | CASSLMAGGGEQYF
TRBJ1-1 | NA | TRBV12-5 | CASGLESEAFF
TRBJ2-5 | NA | TRBV9 | CASSPGAREYQETQYF
TRBJ1-1 | NA | TRBV6-6 | CASSEVPEAFF
TRBJ1-2 | NA | TRBV9 | CASSVGPGGSMSYTF
TRBJ1-2 | NA | TRBV2 | CASSRDNYGYTF